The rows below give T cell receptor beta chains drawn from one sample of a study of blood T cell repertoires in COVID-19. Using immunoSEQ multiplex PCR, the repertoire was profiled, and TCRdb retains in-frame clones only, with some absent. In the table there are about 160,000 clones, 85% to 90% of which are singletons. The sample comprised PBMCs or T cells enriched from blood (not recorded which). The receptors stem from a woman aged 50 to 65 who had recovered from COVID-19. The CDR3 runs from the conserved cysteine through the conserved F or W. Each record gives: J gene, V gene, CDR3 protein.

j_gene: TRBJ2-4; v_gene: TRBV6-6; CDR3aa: CASTAGSRLAKNIQYF
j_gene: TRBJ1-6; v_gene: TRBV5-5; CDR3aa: CASSLDPGMRSPLHF
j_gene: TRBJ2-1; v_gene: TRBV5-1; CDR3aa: CASSSPGLAYNEQFF
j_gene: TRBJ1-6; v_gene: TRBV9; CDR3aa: CASSVAGGNSPLHF
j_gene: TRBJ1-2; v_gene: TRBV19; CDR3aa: CASSSRTGTKGYTF
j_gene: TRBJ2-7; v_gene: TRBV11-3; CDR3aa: CASSSRQSYEQYF
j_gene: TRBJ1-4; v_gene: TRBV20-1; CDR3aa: CSASSAGGGTNEKLFF
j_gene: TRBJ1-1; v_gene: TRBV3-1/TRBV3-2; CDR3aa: CASSPGQGGTEAFF
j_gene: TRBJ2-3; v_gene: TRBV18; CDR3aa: CASSPVPQGSTDTQYF
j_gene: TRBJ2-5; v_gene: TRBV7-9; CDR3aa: CASSYPTKPETQYF